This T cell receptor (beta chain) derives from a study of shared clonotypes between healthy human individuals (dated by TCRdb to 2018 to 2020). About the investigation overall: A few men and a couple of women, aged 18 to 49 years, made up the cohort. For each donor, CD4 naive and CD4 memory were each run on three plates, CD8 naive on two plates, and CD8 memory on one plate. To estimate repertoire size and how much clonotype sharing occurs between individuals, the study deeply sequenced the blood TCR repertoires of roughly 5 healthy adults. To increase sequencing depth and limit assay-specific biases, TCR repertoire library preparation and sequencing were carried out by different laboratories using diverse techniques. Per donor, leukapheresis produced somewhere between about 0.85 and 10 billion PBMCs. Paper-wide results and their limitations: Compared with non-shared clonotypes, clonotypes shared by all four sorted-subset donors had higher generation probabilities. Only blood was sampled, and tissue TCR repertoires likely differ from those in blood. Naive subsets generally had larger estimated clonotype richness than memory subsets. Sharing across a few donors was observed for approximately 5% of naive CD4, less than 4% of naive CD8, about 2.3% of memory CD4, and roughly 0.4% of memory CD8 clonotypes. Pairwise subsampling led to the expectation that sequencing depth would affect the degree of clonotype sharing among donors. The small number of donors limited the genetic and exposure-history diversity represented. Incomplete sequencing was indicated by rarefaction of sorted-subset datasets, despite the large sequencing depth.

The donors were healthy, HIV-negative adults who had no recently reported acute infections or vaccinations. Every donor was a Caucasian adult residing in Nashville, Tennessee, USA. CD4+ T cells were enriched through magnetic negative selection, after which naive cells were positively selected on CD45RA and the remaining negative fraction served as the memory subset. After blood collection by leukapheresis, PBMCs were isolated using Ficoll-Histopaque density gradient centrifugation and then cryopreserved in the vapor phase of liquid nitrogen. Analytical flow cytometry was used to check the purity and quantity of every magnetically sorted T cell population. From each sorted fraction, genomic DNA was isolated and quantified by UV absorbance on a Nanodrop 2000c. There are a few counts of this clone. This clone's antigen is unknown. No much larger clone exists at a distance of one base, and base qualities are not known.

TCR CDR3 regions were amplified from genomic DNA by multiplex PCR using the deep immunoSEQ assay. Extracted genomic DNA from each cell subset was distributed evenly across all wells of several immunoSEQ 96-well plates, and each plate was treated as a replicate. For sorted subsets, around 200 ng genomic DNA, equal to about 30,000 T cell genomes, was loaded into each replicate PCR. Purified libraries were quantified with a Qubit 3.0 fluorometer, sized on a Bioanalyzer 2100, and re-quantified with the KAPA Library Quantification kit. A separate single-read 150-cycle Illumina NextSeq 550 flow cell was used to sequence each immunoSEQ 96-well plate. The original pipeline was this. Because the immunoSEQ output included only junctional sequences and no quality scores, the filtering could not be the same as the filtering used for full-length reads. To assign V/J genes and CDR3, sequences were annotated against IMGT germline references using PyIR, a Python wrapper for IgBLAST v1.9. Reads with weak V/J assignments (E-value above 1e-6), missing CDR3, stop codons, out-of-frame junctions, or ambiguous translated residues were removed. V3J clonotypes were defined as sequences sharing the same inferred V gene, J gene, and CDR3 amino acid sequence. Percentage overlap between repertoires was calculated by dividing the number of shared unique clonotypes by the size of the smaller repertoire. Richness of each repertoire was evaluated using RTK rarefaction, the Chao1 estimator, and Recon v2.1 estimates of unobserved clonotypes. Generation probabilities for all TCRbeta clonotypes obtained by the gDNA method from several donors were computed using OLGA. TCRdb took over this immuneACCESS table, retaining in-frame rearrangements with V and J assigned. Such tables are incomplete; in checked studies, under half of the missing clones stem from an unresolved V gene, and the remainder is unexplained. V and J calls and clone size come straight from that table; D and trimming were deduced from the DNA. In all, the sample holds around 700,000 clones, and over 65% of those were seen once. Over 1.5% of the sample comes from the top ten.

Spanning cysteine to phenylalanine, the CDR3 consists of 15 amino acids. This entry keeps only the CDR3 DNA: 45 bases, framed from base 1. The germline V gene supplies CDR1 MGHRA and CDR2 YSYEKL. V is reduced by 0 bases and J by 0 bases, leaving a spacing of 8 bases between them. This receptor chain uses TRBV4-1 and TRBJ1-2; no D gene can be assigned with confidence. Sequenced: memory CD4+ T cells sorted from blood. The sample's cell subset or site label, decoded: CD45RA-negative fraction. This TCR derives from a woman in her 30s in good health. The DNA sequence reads TGCGCCAGCAGCCAAGATGAAGGGCCTAACTATGGCTACACCTTC. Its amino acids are CASSQDEGPNYGYTF.